The text below deals with one T cell receptor beta chain. This record comes from a study of blood T cell repertoires in COVID-19. As for the study in general: COVID-19 samples collected from the United States, Italy and Spain covered acute and convalescent phases. In each case, the material was cDNA or gDNA derived from T cells, B-cell-depleted T cells, or PBMCs.

As originally analysed: Amplification from reference gene primers served as the basis for estimated nucleated cell counts. Assay: immunoSEQ multiplex PCR; the TCRdb copy retains only in-frame clones and omits some. Clone size and V and J calls were adopted from that table, with D and trimming inferred from the DNA. The table includes roughly 220,000 clones, approximately 86% detected once. V was pared by 2 bases and J by 6 bases, with 3 bases of the junction left unmatched. The CDR3 covers 14 residues. The germline CDR1 and CDR2 sequences are SGHNT and YENEEA. The receptor was isolated from a man in his sixties with acute or convalescent COVID-19. Sequenced material: peripheral blood. The chain has TRBV11-3 and TRBJ2-1; TRBD2 agrees at 8 bases. This CDR3 reads CASSLLGLGNEQFF. The DNA of the CDR3 is TGTGCCAGCAGCTTATTGGGACTAGGCAATGAGCAGTTCTTC. Combining the CDR3 with reference TRBV11-3 and TRBJ2-1 gives the whole variable domain EAGVVQSPRYKIIEKKQPVAFWCNPISGHNTLYWYLQNLGQGPELLIRYENEEAVDDSQLPKDRFSAERLKGVDSTLKIQPAELGDSAVYLCASSLLGLGNEQFFGPGTRLTVL.